The 31 T cell receptor beta chains below come from one sample, sequenced in a study of metastatic and nonmetastatic thyroid tumors. No patient received treatment before thyroid surgery. TCRdb reanalyzed the PCR reads via MiXCR. The sample consists of about 64,000 clones, around 16% of them appearing once. The sample consisted of blood. The receptors derive from a male donor with papillary thyroid cancer or a benign thyroid nodule (not recorded which). Some clones in this sample may be carry-over from other donors' samples.

This clone has ten or more counts. This chain joins TRBV2 and TRBJ2-3, with D maybe TRBD2 (5 bases). Deletions cut 1 base from V and 6 bases from J, with 8 bases between. The V gene's germline CDR1 is SNHLY and CDR2 FYNNEI. This CDR3 region has 13 residues. In DNA, the CDR3 is TGTGCCAGCAGTGAAGGAAGCGGTGATACGCAGTATTTT. It specifies CASSEGSGDTQYF.

The chain couples TRBV28 to TRBJ1-2; 9 bases fit TRBD1. With 6 bases clipped from V and 1 base from J, the junction kept 9 bases outside the gene matches. The CDR3 loop spans 16 amino acids. CDR1 MDHEN and CDR2 SYDVKM come from the germline V gene. As DNA, the CDR3 is TGTGCCAGCAGCATAGGACAGGGGATGGGTAACTATGGCTACACCTTC. As protein: CASSIGQGMGNYGYTF.

This clone occurred many times. This chain uses TRBV29-1 with TRBJ2-3, with D possibly matching TRBD1 (5 bases). The CDR3 has 14 amino acids. The V gene lost 4 bases and the J gene lost 0 bases, with 11 bases spanning the gap. CDR1 is SQVTM, CDR2 ANQGSEA, per germline. The CDR3 loop is CSVGGRASTDTQYF. The CDR3 DNA follows: TGCAGCGTTGGGGGCAGAGCTAGCACAGATACGCAGTATTTT.

This clone showed up many times. The genes are TRBV24-1 and TRBJ2-5; D is perhaps TRBD1 (6 bases). The germline CDR1 and CDR2 sequences are KGHDR and SFDVKD. The CDR3 loop spans 13 amino acids. Trimming took off 7 bases at V and 5 bases at J, with 13 bases between the two ends. The CDR3 protein is CATRRGSVETQYF. CDR3 DNA: TGTGCCACCAGGAGGGGGTCGGTCGAGACCCAGTACTTC.

This clone was seen ten or more times. The chain couples TRBV27 to TRBJ2-7, with a tentative D call TRBD2 (5 bases). The V gene lost 2 bases and the J gene lost 0 bases, with 11 bases spanning the gap. The CDR3 has 15 amino acids. The germline V gene has CDR1 MNHEY and CDR2 SMNVEV (reference sequence). The CDR3 spells CASSLAGISSYEQYF. CDR3 coding DNA: TGTGCCAGCAGTTTAGCGGGTATAAGCTCCTACGAGCAGTACTTC.

This clone has at least ten counts. V usage is TRBV7-8 and J usage is TRBJ1-1; D remains ambiguous. Germline V gene sequence: CDR1 SGHVS, CDR2 FQNEAQ. The length of the CDR3 is 15 residues. The V end was cut by 2 bases, the J end by 1 base, with 11 bases between. CDR3 loop: CASSLSGGRNTEAFF. CDR3 sequence (DNA): TGTGCCAGCAGCTTATCGGGAGGTCGGAACACTGAAGCTTTCTTT.

The chain joins TRBV2 to TRBJ2-1; 8 nucleotides agree with TRBD2. The CDR3 has 14 amino acids. Germline lookup yields CDR1 SNHLY and CDR2 FYNNEI. V lost 9 bases and J lost 9; bases outside the gene matches: 13. In DNA form, the CDR3 reads TGTGCCAGGAGAAAGGTCACTAGCGGTAGTGAGCAGTTCTTC. Translating gives CARRKVTSGSEQFF.

There are many counts of this clone. V gene TRBV5-6 combines with J gene TRBJ2-2, with TRBD2 as a possible D gene (5 bases). From germline, CDR1 is SGHDT and CDR2 YYEEEE. Trimming stripped 0 bases from V and 3 bases from J, with 12 bases between. The CDR3 loop spans 16 amino acids. CDR3 in DNA: TGTGCCAGCAGCTTGGGGTCCGGGGAGTACACCGGGGAGCTGTTTTTT. Translating it yields CASSLGSGEYTGELFF.

This clone was counted many times. J is TRBJ2-7 and V is TRBV11-2; tentative D call: TRBD1 (9 bases). This CDR3 is built from 15 residues. V lost 6 bases and J lost 4, with 19 bases in between. The germline gives CDR1 SGHAT, CDR2 FQNNGV. The CDR3, as DNA: TGTGCCAGCAGACGTGGGACAGGGACTAGGTACGAGCAGTACTTC. The encoded protein is CASRRGTGTRYEQYF.

This clone was recorded at least ten times. The J gene is TRBJ1-2, the V gene TRBV27; maybe TRBD1 (6 bases). V was shortened by 2 bases and J by 4 bases, with 8 bases between the two germline ends. CDR3 length equals 13 residues. Looked up from germline, CDR1 is MNHEY and CDR2 is SMNVEV (reference sequence). The CDR3: CASSLRGAYGYTF. CDR3 bases: TGTGCCAGCAGTTTACGGGGGGCCTATGGCTACACCTTC.

Comment on this clone: A single base separates this from a much larger clone, so it may be a read error. This chain uses TRBV12-3 or TRBV12-4 with TRBJ1-5; possible D gene TRBD1, 6 bases. Trimming left V 6 bases short and J 3 bases short, with 15 bases between. The CDR3 has 15 amino acids. The CDR3 region is CASRKTGYINQPQHF. CDR3 nucleotides: TGTGCCAGCAGAAAAACAGGGTATATCAATCAGCCCCAGCATTTT.

On this clone itself: Possible read error: a much larger clone is one base away. The V gene is TRBV19, the J gene TRBJ2-1; the match to TRBD2 covers 11 bases. In germline, CDR1 is LNHDA, CDR2 SQIVND (reference sequence). CDR3 length: 16 residues. V was pared by 4 bases and J by 7 bases, with 9 bases of the junction left unmatched. The CDR3: CASSSSSGGSLNEQFF. CDR3 coding DNA: TGTGCCAGTAGTAGCTCTAGCGGGGGGTCCTTGAATGAGCAGTTCTTC.

V usage is TRBV6-2 or TRBV6-3 and J usage is TRBJ2-7; 9 positions agree with TRBD2. This CDR3 spans 13 amino acids. Germline V gene data show CDR1 as MNHEY and CDR2 as SVGEGT. V lost 3 bases, J lost 5 bases, and 2 bases stayed unmatched. This chain's CDR3 is CASSYSSGDEQYV. In nucleotides, the CDR3 is TGTGCCAGCAGTTATTCTAGCGGGGACGAGCAGTACGTC.

This clone was seen more than once but under ten times. This likely comes from a read error, as the CDR3 has no conserved phenylalanine or tryptophan at its end. The DNA is omitted, as the CDR3 cannot be located on it reliably, and the CDR3 follows TCRdb's listing. This chain links TRBV12-3 or TRBV12-4 with TRBJ2-5; the table calls TRBD1, which could not be checked here. The CDR3 comprises 11 residues, both ends counted. The CDR3 spells CASSPGTTKYL.

At least ten counts were recorded for this clone. This chain connects TRBV7-9 to TRBJ1-1; D might be TRBD1 (6 bases). V was trimmed by 2 bases and J by 8 bases, leaving 9 bases between them. This CDR3 contains 12 residues. Germline lookup yields CDR1 SEHNR and CDR2 FQNEAQ (reference sequence). The CDR3 DNA is TGTGCCAGCAGCTTACCGACAGGAGAAGCTTTCTTT. Translating it yields CASSLPTGEAFF.

This clone was picked up one time. J is TRBJ1-2 and V is TRBV3-1, with 8 bases lining up with TRBD1. The CDR3 runs 14 residues. Germline V lookup: CDR1 LGHDT, CDR2 YNNKEL (reference sequence). J lost 4 bases, V lost 4 bases, and 5 bases had no gene match. The CDR3 DNA follows: TGTGCCAGCAGCCTCCGGGACAGGAGCTATGGCTACACCTTC. The encoded protein is CASSLRDRSYGYTF.

This clone was detected many times. Other DNA sequences in this sample translate to the same CDR3. The chain carries TRBV9 and TRBJ2-2; 9 bases fit TRBD2. This CDR3 is built from 18 residues. In germline, CDR1 is SGDLS, CDR2 YYNGEE. V was clipped by 4 bases and J by 7 bases; unmatched bases: 17. CDR3 region: CASSSSGVAGGPNGELFF. The CDR3 nucleotides are TGTGCCAGCAGCTCATCTGGTGTGGCGGGAGGGCCAAACGGGGAGCTGTTTTTT.

This clone was found many times. The chain employs TRBV12-3 or TRBV12-4 and TRBJ2-3; TRBD2 might be the D (5 bases). The CDR3 is 16 amino acids. Deletions cut 1 base from V and 0 bases from J, with 11 bases between. This CDR3 reads CASSLELRASTDTQYF. In nucleotides, the CDR3 is TGTGCCAGCAGTTTAGAGTTGAGGGCTAGCACAGATACGCAGTATTTT.

The chain combines TRBV20-1 with TRBJ2-3; 10 nucleotides align to TRBD1. CDR3 size: 15 residues. The V gene end was trimmed by 6 bases and the J gene end by 11 bases; junction bases not matched to a gene: 17. Germline CDR1 and CDR2: DFQATT and SNEGSKA (reference sequence). CDR3 sequence (DNA): TGCAGTGCGAAGCCGGGGACAGGGGCTGAGGGTGTGCAGTATTTT. Its translation is CSAKPGTGAEGVQYF.

Concerning this clone: At one end the junction does not follow the germline gene, possibly because of a read error. The V and J genes are TRBV12-3 or TRBV12-4 and TRBJ2-3; a possible D gene is TRBD2 (5 bases). The CDR3 is made up of 14 amino acids. The CDR3 DNA reads TGTGCCAGCAGTCGGTCCTCTAGCACATATACGCAGTATTTT. Translating gives CASSRSSSTYTQYF.

This clone was seen at least ten times. The rearrangement joins TRBV6-1 to TRBJ2-1, with D perhaps matching TRBD2 (6 bases). Germline lookup yields CDR1 MNHNS and CDR2 SASEGT. The CDR3 is 14 residues long. Trimming took off 9 bases at V and 8 bases at J, with 20 bases between the two ends. CDR3 sequence: CASKLALQVDEQFF. The CDR3 DNA is TGTGCCAGTAAACTAGCACTTCAGGTCGATGAGCAGTTCTTC.

This clone was found many times. The gene calls are TRBV2 and TRBJ1-1; 8 bases are shared with TRBD1. The CDR3 totals 14 residues. The trim removed 4 bases at V and 6 bases at J, leaving 7 bases unmatched. From germline, CDR1 is SNHLY and CDR2 FYNNEI. This CDR3 is CASSASGGLSEAFF. The DNA for the CDR3 is TGTGCCAGCAGTGCCTCAGGGGGCCTTTCTGAAGCTTTCTTT.

This clone was picked up many times. The chain employs TRBV28 and TRBJ2-6, with D hard to call. This CDR3 is built from 14 residues. Germline loops: CDR1 MDHEN, CDR2 SYDVKM. V was cut by 3 bases and J by 1 base, with 4 bases left in between. This chain's CDR3 is CASSFFSGANVLTF. DNA for the CDR3: TGTGCCAGCAGTTTTTTTTCTGGGGCCAACGTCCTGACTTTC.

V usage is TRBV7-9 and J usage is TRBJ2-3; D gene uncertain. The CDR3 sequence is 14 residues long. Germline-derived CDR1 and CDR2 are SEHNR and FQNEAQ (reference sequence). V lost 8 bases and J 1 base, leaving 13 bases between the germline ends. In DNA, the CDR3 is TGTGCCAGCTGCTGGGTGACATGCACAGATACGCAGTATTTT. This sequence encodes CASCWVTCTDTQYF.

This clone appeared many times. This chain links TRBV14 with TRBJ2-1, with 8 bases aligning to TRBD1. CDR1 is SGHDN and CDR2 is FVKESK in the germline V gene. CDR3 length equals 16 residues. Losses at the gene ends were 4 bases for V and 2 bases for J; bases not matched to a gene: 7. The CDR3 nucleotides read TGTGCCAGCAGCCGCCTCGACAGGGGTACCTACAATGAGCAGTTCTTC. Its protein is CASSRLDRGTYNEQFF.

This clone showed up many times. The chain is built from TRBV24-1 and TRBJ2-2; TRBD2 matches at 8 bases. CDR3 length: 15 residues. The V and J ends lost 5 bases and 3 bases, in that order; junction bases with no gene match: 4. CDR1 is KGHDR, CDR2 SFDVKD, per germline. CDR3 loop: CATSVNGRDTGELFF. In nucleotides, the CDR3 is TGTGCCACCAGTGTTAACGGGAGGGACACCGGGGAGCTGTTTTTT.

This clone was counted at least ten times. CDR3 loop: CASSLAIETQYF. DNA for the CDR3: TGTGCCAGCAGCTTGGCAATAGAGACCCAGTACTTC. The chain has TRBV5-6 and TRBJ2-5; D not resolved. V lost 0 bases and J 4 bases, leaving 4 bases between the germline ends. CDR3 size: 12 residues. Germline CDR1 is SGHDT and CDR2 is YYEEEE.

With regard to this clone: An end of the junction differs from the germline gene, which may be a read error. The gene calls are TRBV19 and TRBJ2-2; D is possibly TRBD2 (5 bases). CDR1 is LNHDA and CDR2 is SQIVND in the germline V gene (reference sequence). The CDR3 is 15 residues long. The CDR3 DNA follows: TGTGCCAGTAGTATAGTGGAGGCGCGGTCCGGAGAGCTGTTTTTT. Translated: CASSIVEARSGELFF.

This clone was picked up one time. The rearrangement links TRBV27 to TRBJ2-1; 11 bases map to TRBD2. Unmatched junction bases numbered 15, after V lost 5 bases and J lost 9 bases. The CDR3 sequence is 17 residues long. Germline V gene data show CDR1 as MNHEY and CDR2 as SMNVEV (reference sequence). The CDR3 bases are TGTGCCAGCAGTGCCCCCTTAGCGGGGGGGCTAGCGACTGAGCAGTTCTTC. The encoded protein is CASSAPLAGGLATEQFF.

Turning to this clone: This could be a read error, since a much larger clone is one nucleotide away. The gene calls are TRBV5-1 and TRBJ2-5; 8 bases are a match to TRBD1. The CDR3 is made up of 14 amino acids. The germline V gene has CDR1 SGHRS and CDR2 YFSETQ. The CDR3 sequence is CASSSGQGIEIQYF. CDR3 nucleotides: TGCGCCAGCAGCTCAGGACAGGGTATTGAGATCCAGTACTTC.

There are many counts of this clone. The chain's CDR3 is CASRGIFRTEQETQYF. Here the CDR3 DNA reads TGCGCCAGCAGGGGGATCTTTCGGACAGAGCAAGAGACCCAGTACTTC. This chain connects TRBV5-1 to TRBJ2-5, with a possible D match to TRBD1 (6 bases). V was shortened by 5 bases and J by 2 bases, with 19 bases between the two germline ends. CDR1 SGHRS and CDR2 YFSETQ come from the germline V gene. The CDR3 contains 16 residues.